Sequencing of this T cell receptor (beta chain) was carried out in a study of blood T cells in healthy people across ages. For the second PCR, which ran for about 6 to 11 cycles, a sample-barcoded 5' primer and a J-beta primer mix were used. Each cDNA molecule, via a template-switch adaptor with 12 random nucleotides, was tagged. TCRdb itself ran the 5' RACE reads through MiXCR, one entry per CDR3 protein. The sample shows 1.5 million to 2 million distinct CDR3 sequences, 35% to 50% of them seen only once. Caucasian individuals from Russia who were healthy and aged about 6 to 90 acted as donors. Per-sample PBMC isolation yielded at least 6.5 million cells. With V trimmed by 4 bases and J by 6 bases, 5 bases remained unmatched. The CDR3 sequence is 14 residues long. Germline values: CDR1 ENHRY, CDR2 SYGVKD.

Sequencing used blood. The chain has TRBV10-3 and TRBJ2-3; 9 nucleotides line up with TRBD2. The TCR was taken from a human donor in good health. CDR3 coding DNA: TGTGCCATCAGTGTCGGTAGCGGGGGTGATACGCAGTATTTT. This sequence encodes CAISVGSGGDTQYF.